A selection of T cell receptor beta chains follows, all from one sample in a study of radiotherapy plus CTLA-4 blockade in lung cancer. Data came from immunoSEQ multiplex PCR; TCRdb stores just in-frame clones and leaves some out. Seen here are roughly 80,000 clones, around 81% observed once, and the top ten hold approximately 4%. The input for sequencing was peripheral blood, taken from a patient treated with radiotherapy plus ipilimumab. All receptors derive from a human donor with non-small cell lung cancer who had a partial response to radiotherapy plus ipilimumab. Some clones in this sample may be carry-over from other donors' samples. Each CDR3 is given with its conserved first and last residue. D genes are given only for firm matches. A row's size may be missing; if present it is once, few, many or a size class.

>once|TRBJ2-7|-|TRBV4-3
CASSQEGREDHEQYF
TGCGCCAGCAGCCAAGAGGGCAGGGAGGATCACGAGCAGTACTTC
>-|TRBJ2-7|TRBD2|TRBV7-8
CASSPPLAGLSYEQYF
TGTGCCAGCAGCCCCCCACTAGCGGGGCTCTCCTACGAGCAGTACTTC
>-|TRBJ1-5|-|TRBV28
CASSLGGRYQPQHF
TGTGCCAGCAGTTTGGGGGGGCGATATCAGCCCCAGCATTTT
>-|TRBJ2-2|-|TRBV7-9
CASSLGLTGLNTGELFF
TGTGCCAGCAGCCTCGGATTGACGGGATTAAACACCGGGGAGCTGTTTTTT
>-|TRBJ2-1|TRBD2|TRBV29-1
CSVIGGTLEEQFF
TGCAGCGTTATCGGGGGGACTCTCGAGGAGCAGTTCTTC
>-|TRBJ2-1|TRBD2|TRBV5-1
CASSLRREGLYNEQFF
TGCGCCAGCAGCTTGAGGCGGGAGGGATTATACAATGAGCAGTTCTTC
>-|TRBJ1-6|TRBD1|TRBV5-4
CASSPGGLLGRDSPLHF
TGTGCCAGCAGCCCAGGGGGCCTACTTGGAAGGGATTCACCCCTCCACTTT
>-|TRBJ1-4|TRBD1|TRBV28
CASRQQGATNEKLFF
TGTGCCAGCCGACAACAGGGGGCGACTAATGAAAAACTGTTTTTT
>-|TRBJ2-5|TRBD1|TRBV12-5
CASGLGQGIETQYF
TGTGCTAGTGGTCTGGGACAGGGTATAGAGACCCAGTACTTC
>-|TRBJ2-2|TRBD1|TRBV5-1
CASSTGQVLNTGELFF
TGCGCCAGCAGCACGGGACAGGTTCTGAACACCGGGGAGCTGTTTTTT
>-|TRBJ2-3|TRBD2|TRBV5-1
CASSLGGLAGRTDTQYF
TGCGCCAGCAGCTTGGGTGGCCTAGCGGGACGCACAGATACGCAGTATTTT
>-|TRBJ1-3|-|TRBV6-5
CASSYLESGNTIYF
TGTGCCAGCAGTTACCTTGAGTCTGGAAACACCATATATTTT
>-|TRBJ1-1|TRBD1|TRBV7-6
CASSITGGPGTEAFF
TGTGCCAGCAGCATTACAGGGGGCCCAGGGACTGAAGCTTTCTTT
>few|TRBJ1-3|-|TRBV2
CASSRSQGRGGNTIYF
TGTGCCAGCAGCAGATCTCAGGGAAGGGGAGGAAACACCATATATTTT
>-|TRBJ2-6|TRBD1|TRBV19
CASSPFRGTTSGANVLTF
TGTGCCAGTAGTCCCTTCAGGGGGACGACCTCTGGGGCCAACGTCCTGACTTTC
>-|TRBJ1-1|TRBD1|TRBV19
CASSYRQGTAEAFF
TGTGCCAGTAGTTATCGACAGGGGACCGCTGAAGCTTTCTTT
>-|TRBJ1-1|TRBD1|TRBV5-1
CASSVTGGNTEAFF
TGCGCCAGCAGCGTGACAGGGGGGAACACTGAAGCTTTCTTT
>-|TRBJ2-5|-|TRBV28
CASSLQMRTQYF
TGTGCCAGCAGTTTACAAATGAGGACCCAGTACTTC
>-|TRBJ2-1|-|TRBV28
CASTTGYNEQFF
TGTGCCAGCACAACGGGGTACAATGAGCAGTTCTTC
>-|TRBJ1-2|-|TRBV28
CASRYSGSNYGYTF
TGTGCCAGCAGATACTCCGGGAGTAACTATGGCTACACCTTC
>few|TRBJ1-1|-|TRBV30
CAAARLGTEAFF
TGTGCCGCCGCCCGACTGGGCACTGAAGCTTTCTTT
>-|TRBJ2-2|-|TRBV9
CASSVDAGWYRAGELFF
TGTGCCAGCAGCGTAGACGCAGGGTGGTATCGGGCCGGGGAGCTGTTTTTT
>-|TRBJ1-2|TRBD1|TRBV5-1
CASSEGQYGGYTF
TGCGCCAGCAGCGAGGGACAGTACGGTGGCTACACCTTC
>-|TRBJ2-3|TRBD2|TRBV5-1
CASSAGRGSRHTQYF
TGCGCCAGCAGCGCGGGTCGCGGGAGCCGGCATACGCAGTATTTT
>-|TRBJ2-5|-|TRBV7-3
CASSLGGTQETQYF
TGTGCCAGCAGCTTAGGGGGGACCCAAGAGACCCAGTACTTC
>-|TRBJ2-3|TRBD2|TRBV15
CATSKGLGTDTQYF
TGTGCCACCAGCAAGGGACTAGGCACAGATACGCAGTATTTT
>once|TRBJ2-3|TRBD2|TRBV7-8
CASSLGLAGGPDTQYF
TGTGCCAGCAGCTTAGGGCTAGCGGGGGGGCCGGATACGCAGTATTTT
>-|TRBJ2-7|TRBD2|TRBV4-2
CASSRYSGGPAEQYF
TGTGCCAGCAGCCGCTATAGCGGGGGGCCCGCCGAGCAGTACTTC
>-|TRBJ2-3|-|TRBV14
CASSQDRRGLQYF
TGTGCCAGCAGCCAAGATAGGCGCGGGTTGCAGTATTTT
>-|TRBJ1-1|-|TRBV2
CASRAYSGNTEAFF
TGTGCCAGCAGGGCATATTCTGGGAACACTGAAGCTTTCTTT
>few|TRBJ2-7|TRBD1|TRBV5-1
CASSFSRGSYEQYF
TGCGCCAGCAGCTTCTCCAGGGGGAGCTACGAGCAGTACTTC
>-|TRBJ2-5|TRBD2|TRBV28
CASRPSGRETQYF
TGTGCCAGCAGGCCTAGCGGGAGGGAGACCCAGTACTTC
>-|TRBJ2-7|TRBD1|TRBV7-9
CASSPGTGTFEQYF
TGTGCCAGCAGCCCCGGGACAGGGACCTTCGAGCAGTACTTC
>-|TRBJ2-7|-|TRBV27
CASSARGAISYEQYF
TGTGCCAGCAGTGCCCGGGGAGCGATTTCCTACGAGCAGTACTTC
>-|TRBJ2-7|-|TRBV11-2
CASSLNGLADYEQYF
TGTGCCAGCAGCTTAAACGGGCTAGCAGACTACGAGCAGTACTTC
>few|TRBJ2-2|-|TRBV2
CASTSSPPWGTGELFF
TGTGCCAGCACATCTAGCCCCCCGTGGGGCACCGGGGAGCTGTTTTTT
>-|TRBJ1-5|-|TRBV19
CASRTGTNSNQPQHF
TGTGCCAGTAGAACCGGGACAAATAGCAATCAGCCCCAGCATTTT
>-|TRBJ2-3|-|TRBV12-2
CASRLALPPSGGNTDTQYF
TGTGCAAGTCGCTTAGCGCTCCCTCCTAGCGGGGGAAACACAGATACGCAGTATTTT
>once|TRBJ1-6|-|TRBV2
CASSEAVQYNSPLHF
TGTGCCAGCAGTGAAGCAGTTCAGTATAATTCACCCCTCCACTTT
>-|TRBJ1-2|-|TRBV4-1
CASTEGRGIYGYTF
TGCGCCAGCACCGAGGGCAGGGGCATCTATGGCTACACCTTC
>once|TRBJ2-1|-|TRBV18
CASSPSGAYNEQFF
TGTGCCAGCTCCCCCTCGGGGGCCTACAATGAGCAGTTCTTC
>-|TRBJ2-7|-|TRBV5-1
CASSITGTPYEQYF
TGCGCCAGCAGCATCACAGGGACCCCCTACGAGCAGTACTTC
>-|TRBJ1-6|-|TRBV10-1
CASSREYNSPLHF
TGCGCCAGCAGCCGGGAGTATAATTCACCCCTCCACTTT
>-|TRBJ2-1|TRBD2|TRBV10-1
CASSESGGSGIRRNEQFF
TGCGCCAGCAGTGAGTCCGGAGGTAGCGGGATCCGGCGCAATGAGCAGTTCTTC
>-|TRBJ2-7|-|TRBV7-9
CASRAIAAYEQYF
TGTGCCAGCCGAGCAATAGCAGCCTACGAGCAGTACTTC
>-|TRBJ1-2|TRBD1|TRBV9
CASSVVGQSYGYTF
TGTGCCAGCAGCGTAGTGGGACAGAGCTATGGCTACACCTTC
>-|TRBJ1-2|TRBD1|TRBV5-6
CASSPGQGTEGYTF
TGTGCCAGCAGCCCGGGACAGGGGACGGAAGGCTACACCTTC
>-|TRBJ1-1|TRBD1|TRBV5-1
CASTPGGAPDTEAFF
TGCGCCAGCACCCCAGGGGGCGCACCTGACACTGAAGCTTTCTTT
>once|TRBJ1-2|-|TRBV19
CASSILMTANYGYTF
TGTGCCAGTAGTATCCTCATGACAGCTAACTATGGCTACACCTTC
>-|TRBJ1-1|-|TRBV5-4
CASSATGTNTEAFF
TGTGCCAGCAGCGCCACCGGGACTAACACTGAAGCTTTCTTT
>medium-sized|TRBJ1-1|-|TRBV10-1
CASSESGLPKAFF
TGCGCCAGCAGTGAGTCGGGACTTCCTAAGGCTTTCTTT
>-|TRBJ2-1|-|TRBV5-1
CASRFPGLVNEQFF
TGCGCCAGCAGGTTTCCAGGGCTAGTCAATGAGCAGTTCTTC
>few|TRBJ1-3|TRBD1|TRBV7-2
CASSRTSTGGGNTIYF
TGTGCCAGCAGTCGGACGTCGACAGGGGGCGGAAACACCATATATTTT
>-|TRBJ2-1|-|TRBV19
CASSSTANSNSYNEQFF
TGTGCCAGTAGTTCCACAGCTAACTCTAACTCCTACAATGAGCAGTTCTTC
>-|TRBJ2-3|TRBD2|TRBV18
CASYSVKRGDGTDTQYF
TGTGCCAGCTACTCGGTCAAGCGGGGGGACGGCACAGATACGCAGTATTTT
>-|TRBJ1-2|-|TRBV5-1
CASSLAGLSGYTF
TGCGCCAGCAGCTTGGCAGGGTTGAGTGGCTACACCTTC
>-|TRBJ2-3|-|TRBV6-5
CASGSSGSEDTQYF
TGTGCCAGCGGGTCTTCCGGGAGTGAAGATACGCAGTATTTT
>few|TRBJ2-3|TRBD2|TRBV15
CATSRVAGGRDTQYF
TGTGCCACCAGCAGAGTGGCGGGGGGGCGGGATACGCAGTATTTT
>-|TRBJ2-5|TRBD1|TRBV11-2
CASSFDRAQETQYF
TGTGCCAGCAGCTTTGACAGGGCCCAAGAGACCCAGTACTTC
>-|TRBJ1-2|-|TRBV18
CASSPLANRDNDGYTF
TGTGCCAGCTCACCACTAGCTAACAGGGATAACGATGGCTACACCTTC